One sample yielded the 8 T cell receptor beta chains listed below, sequenced in a study of blood T cells in healthy people across ages. Primers used in a second PCR of roughly 7 to 11 cycles were a sample-barcoded 5' primer and a J-beta primer mix. TCRdb re-derived calls from the 5' RACE reads in MiXCR, one entry per CDR3 protein. This table holds some 640,000 distinct CDR3 sequences, roughly 50% found once. Sequenced material: blood. These receptors came from a woman aged 55 to 70 in good health.

This clonotype is a singleton in its sample. Germline is not matched at one junction end, which may reflect a read error. The gene calls are TRBV7-2 and TRBJ2-3; D is unclear. The CDR3 spans 14 residues. Germline CDR1 reads SGHTA; CDR2 reads FQGNSA. This CDR3 is CASSGDFFTDMQYF. CDR3 coding DNA: TGTGCCAGCAGCGGAGACTTTTTCACAGATATGCAGTATTTT.

The V and J genes are TRBV27 and TRBJ2-7; D may match TRBD1 or TRBD2 (5 bases each). This CDR3 spans 13 amino acids. Trimming removed 1 base from V and 6 bases from J, with 10 bases in between. Germline CDR1 and CDR2: MNHEY and SMNVEV (reference sequence). The DNA for the CDR3 is TGTGCCAGCAGTTTATTTTCGGGGCTCGAGCAGTACTTC. Translating gives CASSLFSGLEQYF.

With regard to this clonotype: A much larger clonotype is one base distant, so this may be a read error. For the CDR3, the DNA is TGCGCCAGCAGCCAAGATTACAGCACCTACGAGCAGTACTTC. Encoded protein: CASSQDYSTYEQYF. The chain is built from TRBV4-3 and TRBJ2-7; no reliable D call. Germline-derived CDR1 and CDR2 are LGHNA and YSLEER. Trimming took off 0 bases at V and 2 bases at J, with 8 bases between the two ends. The CDR3 has 14 residues.

V gene TRBV18 combines with J gene TRBJ2-7, with D possibly being TRBD1 or TRBD2 (5 bases each). The ends were cut back, 6 bases at V and 2 bases at J, with 17 bases in the middle. The CDR3 has 15 residues. Germline V CDR1 and CDR2: KGHSH, LQKENI. CDR3 amino acids: CASSAEGLSAYEQYF. The CDR3 bases are TGTGCCAGCTCCGCCGAGGGGTTGTCCGCCTACGAGCAGTACTTC. Looking up the rest from reference TRBV18 and TRBJ2-7 gives the full variable domain: NAGVMQNPRHLVRRRGQEARLRCSPMKGHSHVYWYRQLPEEGLKFMVYLQKENIIDESGMPKERFSAEFPKEGPSILRIQQVVRGDSAAYFCASSAEGLSAYEQYFGPGTRLTVT.

This clonotype has more than one count but fewer than ten. The chain links TRBV20-1 to TRBJ2-3, with 13 nucleotides matching TRBD2. J gave up 10 bases and V 5 bases, and 9 bases lay outside the gene matches. The CDR3 totals 14 residues. In germline, CDR1 is DFQATT, CDR2 SNEGSKA (reference sequence). The CDR3 DNA sequence: TGCAGTGCTCCACTAGCGGGAGGGCCTTACGCGCAGTATTTT. This encodes CSAPLAGGPYAQYF.

The sample holds a few counts of this clonotype. The gene calls are TRBV20-1 and TRBJ2-7; D is uncertain. There are 14 residues in the CDR3. Germline-derived CDR1 and CDR2 are DFQATT and SNEGSKA (reference sequence). CDR3 sequence reads: CSGKGRQSSYEQYF. The CDR3 DNA follows: TGCTCCGGCAAGGGCAGGCAGTCATCCTACGAGCAGTACTTC.

The chain has TRBV5-1 and TRBJ2-7, with 7 bases identical to TRBD1. V lost 4 bases and J lost 3; bases outside the gene matches: 7. This CDR3 comprises 14 residues. Germline V CDR1 and CDR2: SGHRS, YFSETQ. The CDR3 sequence: CASSLANRGYEQYF. CDR3 coding DNA: TGCGCCAGCAGCCTGGCCAACAGGGGCTACGAGCAGTACTTC.

CDR3 residues: CASSPQAGNNEQYF. DNA for the CDR3: TGTGCCAGCAGCCCCCAGGCGGGTAACAATGAGCAGTACTTC. The chain is built from TRBV9 and TRBJ2-5; TRBD2 is a possible D gene (5 bases). The V gene lost 4 bases and the J gene lost 11 bases, with 21 bases spanning the gap. This CDR3 comprises 14 residues. Germline V CDR1 and CDR2: SGDLS, YYNGEE. Complete variable domain (other parts from reference TRBV9 and TRBJ2-5): DSGVTQTPKHLITATGQRVTLRCSPRSGDLSVYWYQQSLDQGLQFLIQYYNGEERAKGNILERFSAQQFPDLHSELNLSSLELGDSALYFCASSPQAGNNEQYFGPGTRLLVL.